One and the same sample provided the 8 T cell receptor beta chains below, sequenced in a study of cytomegalovirus exposure and HLA in healthy donors. Vbeta (60) and Jbeta (13) primers were used in the PCR. Method: immunoSEQ multiplex PCR; TCRdb's copy keeps in-frame clones and lacks some. The sample shows 150,000 to 200,000 clones, about 76% of them seen only once. Specimen: PBMCs. These receptors were obtained from a woman in her forties or fifties in good health and CMV-seronegative.

The V call is TRBV5-1, the J call TRBJ2-5; TRBD1 matches at 8 bases. This CDR3 is 16 amino acids long. Germline V gives CDR1 SGHRS, CDR2 YFSETQ. J gave up 0 bases and V 0 bases, and 4 bases lay outside the gene matches. Here the CDR3 reads CASSLGGTGNQETQYF. CDR3 nucleotides: TGCGCCAGCAGCTTGGGCGGGACAGGTAACCAAGAGACCCAGTACTTC.

In nucleotides, the CDR3 is TGTGCCAGCAGTTTACCCGGGACAGGGCTATTGTCGACCTTC. It encodes CASSLPGTGLLSTF. The rearrangement joins TRBV28 to TRBJ1-2; TRBD1 matches 9 bases. The CDR3 is 14 amino acids. Looked up from germline, CDR1 is MDHEN and CDR2 is SYDVKM. Germline trimming cut 2 bases from V and 14 bases from J; bases unmatched to any gene: 12.

V and J are TRBV29-1 and TRBJ2-1, with 8 bases fitting TRBD1. This CDR3 contains 12 residues. J was trimmed by 3 bases and V by 7 bases; bases with no gene match: 2. The germline CDR1 and CDR2 sequences are SQVTM and ANQGSEA. CDR3 nucleotide sequence: TGCAGCGCCGGACAGGGCTACAATGAGCAGTTCTTC. This sequence encodes CSAGQGYNEQFF.

The chain employs TRBV7-8 and TRBJ2-1; 11 bases match TRBD2. Trimming cost V 1 base and J 6 bases; bases outside gene matches: 2. The CDR3 has 15 amino acids. CDR1 is SGHVS and CDR2 is FQNEAQ in the germline V gene. In DNA form, the CDR3 reads TGTGCCAGCAGCTTAGGTCTAGCGGGGGGCAATGAGCAGTTCTTC. Protein sequence: CASSLGLAGGNEQFF.

V gene TRBV7-2 combines with J gene TRBJ1-5; D ambiguous. Trimming stripped 0 bases from V and 7 bases from J, with 7 bases between. The CDR3 extends over 13 amino acids. Germline lookup yields CDR1 SGHTA and CDR2 FQGNSA. CDR3 sequence reads: CASSLAPGQPQHF. Here the CDR3 DNA reads TGTGCCAGCAGCTTAGCTCCGGGACAGCCCCAGCATTTT.

This chain joins TRBV7-6 and TRBJ2-7; 9 bases fit TRBD1. This CDR3 comprises 14 residues. Looked up from germline, CDR1 is SGHVS and CDR2 is FNYEAQ. The V gene end was trimmed by 6 bases and the J gene end by 3 bases; junction bases not matched to a gene: 6. CDR3 amino acids: CASRSGQGSYEQYF. In DNA, the CDR3 is TGTGCCAGCAGGTCGGGACAGGGAAGCTACGAGCAGTACTTC.

The rearrangement joins TRBV5-6 to TRBJ1-1, with TRBD1 as a possible D gene (5 bases). CDR3 size: 14 residues. Germline V gene lookup returns CDR1 SGHDT and CDR2 YYEEEE. Trimming stripped 4 bases from V and 3 bases from J, with 13 bases between. The CDR3 DNA reads TGTGCCAGCAGCCCCTCCGGCAGGGACACTGAAGCTTTCTTT. Its protein is CASSPSGRDTEAFF.

This clone was seen only a few times. The rearrangement links TRBV25-1 to TRBJ2-2; D unresolved. The CDR3 is 13 residues long. V lost 2 bases and J lost 1, with 2 bases in between. Germline V CDR1 and CDR2: MGHDK, SYGVNS. For the CDR3, the DNA is TGTGCCAGCAGTGAACAGAACACCGGGGAGCTGTTTTTT. It yields the protein CASSEQNTGELFF.